Below, 24 T cell receptor beta chains from the same sample are listed, as sequenced in a study of blood T cell repertoires in COVID-19. Using immunoSEQ multiplex PCR, the repertoire was profiled, and TCRdb retains in-frame clones only, with some absent. The data contain some 200,000 clones, roughly 84% of them seen just once; the ten biggest clones take up 8% to 11%. Sample: peripheral blood. All receptors come from a woman older than 75 with COVID-19, enrolled during active disease.

The chain has TRBV21-1 and TRBJ1-5. TRBV21-1 corresponds to a pseudogene. The CDR3 is 17 amino acids. DNA of the CDR3: TGTGCCAGCAGCAAAGGGGGGAGGGTTAAAAGAAATCAGCCCCAGCATTTT. Translating gives CASSKGGRVKRNQPQHF.

As regards this clone: This same CDR3 is encoded by further DNA sequences in the sample. The genes are TRBV19 and TRBJ1-2, with D possibly TRBD1 on 5 matching bases. Trimming removed 7 bases at V and 5 bases at J, with 11 bases between. The CDR3 extends over 12 amino acids. Germline-derived CDR1 and CDR2 are LNHDA and SQIVND (reference sequence). The CDR3 bases are TGTGCCAGTACCCCCGGGGGGTATGGCTACACCTTC. Translated, it gives CASTPGGYGYTF.

The chain is built from TRBV28 and TRBJ1-2; the D is unclear. Germline loops: CDR1 MDHEN, CDR2 SYDVKM. The CDR3 is made up of 11 amino acids. V was shortened by 8 bases and J by 2 bases, with 6 bases between the two germline ends. CDR3 loop: CASWANYGYTF. In DNA, the CDR3 is TGTGCCAGCTGGGCAAACTATGGCTACACCTTC.

This chain joins TRBV11-2 and TRBJ2-5; TRBD2 might be the D (6 bases). V shed 3 bases and J shed 4 bases, with 15 bases lying between them. Germline CDR1 is SGHAT and CDR2 is FQNNGV. The CDR3 covers 15 residues. CDR3 loop: CASSLALGGGETQYF. The CDR3 DNA is TGTGCCAGCAGCTTGGCGTTGGGGGGTGGAGAGACCCAGTACTTC. Full variable domain (remainder filled in from reference TRBV11-2 and TRBJ2-5): EAGVAQSPRYKIIEKRQSVAFWCNPISGHATLYWYQQILGQGPKLLIQFQNNGVVDDSQLPKDRFSAERLKGVDSTLKIQPAKLEDSAVYLCASSLALGGGETQYFGPGTRLLVL.

This clone was counted a single time. This chain joins TRBV6-5 and TRBJ1-3; 8 nucleotides agree with TRBD1. The V segment lost 2 bases and the J segment 3 bases; nucleotides outside the gene matches: 3. Germline loops: CDR1 MNHEY, CDR2 SVGAGI. CDR3 length: 15 amino acids. The CDR3 nucleotides are TGTGCCAGCAGTTACGCAGGGGGCCATGGAAACACCATATATTTT. Translation: CASSYAGGHGNTIYF.

The chain recombines TRBV7-6 with TRBJ2-5; 7 bases are a match to TRBD2. The germline gives CDR1 SGHVS, CDR2 FNYEAQ. The CDR3 covers 13 residues. V trimming: 5 bases; J trimming: 5 bases; junction bases outside the gene matches: 5. The CDR3 protein is CASSRGLGETQYF. Here the CDR3 DNA reads TGTGCCAGCAGCCGAGGACTAGGGGAGACCCAGTACTTC. Using reference TRBV7-6 and TRBJ2-5 for the parts outside the CDR3, the full variable domain is GAGVSQSPRYKVTKRGQDVALRCDPISGHVSLYWYRQALGQGPEFLTYFNYEAQQDKSGLPNDRFSAERPEGSISTLTIQRTEQRDSAMYRCASSRGLGETQYFGPGTRLLVL.

The V gene is TRBV3-1 (or the pseudogene TRBV3-2), the J gene TRBJ2-7; 12 bases map to TRBD2. This CDR3 spans 15 amino acids. After removal of 4 bases from V and 7 bases from J, the junction contained 8 bases not matched to a gene. From germline, CDR1 is LGHDT and CDR2 YNNKEL (reference sequence). The CDR3 coding sequence is TGTGCCAGCAGCCCTCGACTAGCGGGGGCGGAAGAGCAGTACTTC. It is translated as CASSPRLAGAEEQYF.

This chain connects TRBV7-2 to TRBJ2-5; 9 bases map to TRBD2. The CDR3 length is 14 residues. Per the germline V gene, CDR1 is SGHTA and CDR2 is FQGNSA. V shed 8 bases, J shed 5 bases, and the junction held 9 bases outside the gene matches. CDR3 coding DNA: TGTGCCAGCCGGCGGCGGGGGGGCAGCGAGACCCAGTACTTC. Amino acid sequence: CASRRRGGSETQYF.

To note about this clone: Other DNA sequences in the sample encode the same CDR3. The V and J genes are TRBV6-5 and TRBJ2-3; TRBD2 aligns across 10 bases. Trimming at V came to 0 bases and at J to 1 base, leaving 1 base not matched to a gene. Germline CDR1 and CDR2: MNHEY and SVGAGI. There are 16 residues in the CDR3. CDR3 sequence reads: CASSYSSGGGTDTQYF. The CDR3 DNA is TGTGCCAGCAGTTACTCCAGCGGGGGGGGCACAGATACGCAGTATTTT.

V usage is TRBV7-9 and J usage is TRBJ1-1; a weak D match, TRBD1 (6 bases). CDR3 length: 16 amino acids. Trimming removed 5 bases at V and 5 bases at J, with 21 bases between. CDR1 and CDR2 from the germline V gene are SEHNR and FQNEAQ (reference sequence). CDR3 sequence reads: CASSPRQAGTYTEAFF. As DNA, the CDR3 is TGTGCCAGCAGCCCCCGTCAGGCAGGGACATATACTGAAGCTTTCTTT.

In this sample, this clone turned up once. This sequence joins TRBV10-3 and TRBJ2-1, with 8 nucleotides matching TRBD2. This CDR3 has 15 amino acids. V shed 6 bases and J 4 bases; nucleotides not matched to a gene: 8. CDR1 is ENHRY, CDR2 SYGVKD, per germline. CDR3 nucleotides: TGTGCCATCAGGGGAAGCGGGGGCATTTACAATGAGCAGTTCTTC. This codes for CAIRGSGGIYNEQFF.

The genes are TRBV7-2 and TRBJ2-5; TRBD2 might be the D (7 bases). The CDR3 totals 14 residues. Trimming took 5 bases from V and 5 from J, leaving 15 bases between them. The germline V gene encodes CDR1 SGHTA and CDR2 FQGNSA. CDR3 in DNA: TGTGCCAGCAGCAGAGGGGGAGGGGGGGAGACCCAGTACTTC. Its translation is CASSRGGGGETQYF.

The chain uses TRBV10-2 and TRBJ2-5, with D unresolved. This CDR3 has 15 residues. Between the trimmed V and J ends, which lost 5 bases and 1 base, there was a span of 14 bases. Germline lookup yields CDR1 WSHSY and CDR2 SAAADI. The CDR3 here is CASSRLRLSQETQYF. The DNA of the CDR3 is TGCGCCAGCAGTAGGTTGCGGCTCAGCCAAGAGACCCAGTACTTC.

The rearrangement joins TRBV6-1 to TRBJ2-1, with 8 bases identical to TRBD2. CDR3 length equals 16 residues. CDR1 is MNHNS, CDR2 SASEGT, per germline. V lost 2 bases, J lost 2 bases, and 5 bases stayed unmatched. CDR3 DNA sequence: TGTGCCAGCAGTGAATCGGGGCGGGGGGCCTACAATGAGCAGTTCTTC. Encoded protein: CASSESGRGAYNEQFF.

The chain uses TRBV21-1 and TRBJ1-6. TRBV21-1 is recorded as a pseudogene. This CDR3 comprises 20 residues. CDR3 in DNA: TGTGCCAGCAGCAAAGAAAATCCAGACTACGCGGAGACTCATAATTCACCCCTCCACTTT. This codes for CASSKENPDYAETHNSPLHF.

The chain uses TRBV19 and TRBJ1-2; D is uncertain. CDR1 is LNHDA, CDR2 SQIVND, per germline (reference sequence). The CDR3 has 12 amino acids. Trimming took 5 bases from V and 13 from J, leaving 17 bases between them. CDR3 in amino acids: CASSSSGSSVTF. CDR3 coding DNA: TGTGCCAGTAGTTCCTCCGGGAGTTCCGTCACCTTC.

Turning to this clone: A junction end diverges from the germline sequence, so it may reflect a read error. The chain couples TRBV6-1 to TRBJ2-3; 7 bases line up with TRBD2. CDR1 and CDR2 (germline): MNHNS, SASEGT. The CDR3 loop spans 16 amino acids. Written as DNA, the CDR3 is TGTGCCAGCACTGAACGGGGGGTGGGGTTTAAAGATACGCAGTATTTT. Encoded protein: CASTERGVGFKDTQYF.

The sample holds a few counts of this clone. The V gene is TRBV11-2, the J gene TRBJ2-2, with D unresolved. CDR1 and CDR2 from the germline V gene are SGHAT and FQNNGV. The CDR3 runs to 16 residues. Trimming removed 0 bases from V and 6 bases from J, with 14 bases in between. Here the CDR3 DNA reads TGTGCCAGCAGCTTAGATCGTGGTTATCGGGCCGGGGAGCTGTTTTTT. Translation gives CASSLDRGYRAGELFF.

The rearrangement links TRBV6-1 to TRBJ1-5, with unresolved D. This CDR3 comprises 14 residues. V lost 2 bases and J lost 5, with 10 bases in between. Germline CDR1 and CDR2: MNHNS and SASEGT. This chain's CDR3 is CASSELGVYQPQHF. In DNA form, the CDR3 reads TGTGCCAGCAGTGAATTAGGAGTTTATCAGCCCCAGCATTTT.

In this sample, this clone turned up once. This chain uses TRBV5-5 with TRBJ1-4, with D perhaps matching TRBD1 (6 bases). Trimming took 2 bases from V and 8 from J, leaving 13 bases between them. This CDR3 spans 14 amino acids. Germline lookup yields CDR1 SGHKS and CDR2 YYEKEE (reference sequence). The CDR3 nucleotides read TGTGCCAGCAGCTTCCCAGGGGTTAGGGAAAAACTGTTTTTT. Residues: CASSFPGVREKLFF. Using reference TRBV5-5 and TRBJ1-4 for the parts outside the CDR3, the full variable domain is DAGVTQSPTHLIKTRGQQVTLRCSPISGHKSVSWYQQVLGQGPQFIFQYYEKEERGRGNFPDRFSARQFPNYSSELNVNALLLGDSALYLCASSFPGVREKLFFGSGTQLSVL.

This sequence joins TRBV10-1 and TRBJ2-3, with TRBD2 matching over 9 bases. The CDR3 totals 15 residues. With V trimmed by 4 bases and J by 5 bases, 7 bases remained unmatched. Germline CDR1 is WNHNN and CDR2 is SYGVQD (reference sequence). The CDR3 spells CASSGGASGEDTQYF. Here the CDR3 DNA reads TGCGCCAGCAGTGGGGGGGCTAGCGGGGAAGATACGCAGTATTTT.

V and J are TRBV3-1 (or the pseudogene TRBV3-2) and TRBJ2-3; TRBD2 matches at 9 bases. Per germline, CDR1 LGHDT and CDR2 YNNKEL (reference sequence). With V trimmed by 0 bases and J by 4 bases, 5 bases remained unmatched. The CDR3 runs to 16 residues. The CDR3 is CASSQDAGGRSDTQYF. CDR3 coding DNA: TGTGCCAGCAGCCAAGATGCGGGGGGGCGGTCAGATACGCAGTATTTT.

This chain joins TRBV10-3 and TRBJ2-2; 7 nucleotides agree with TRBD1. The CDR3 contains 17 residues. V was pared by 4 bases and J by 1 base, with 9 bases of the junction left unmatched. In germline, CDR1 is ENHRY, CDR2 SYGVKD. The chain's CDR3 is CAISVQIPGGNTGELFF. The CDR3 DNA sequence: TGTGCCATCAGTGTTCAAATCCCAGGGGGGAACACCGGGGAGCTGTTTTTT.

The chain couples TRBV4-1 to TRBJ1-2; 7 bases are shared with TRBD1. The CDR3 loop spans 14 amino acids. The trim removed 4 bases at V and 0 bases at J, leaving 2 bases unmatched. Per germline, CDR1 MGHRA and CDR2 YSYEKL. The CDR3 loop is CASSRGGTNYGYTF. CDR3 bases: TGCGCCAGCAGCCGAGGGGGCACTAACTATGGCTACACCTTC.